Shown below are 7 T cell receptor beta chains from a single sample sequenced in a study of blood T cell repertoires in COVID-19. Sequencing was performed with immunoSEQ multiplex PCR; in TCRdb, only in-frame clones are kept and a portion is missing. In the table there are about 330,000 clones, approximately 87% of which are singletons. Input material: PBMCs or T cells enriched from blood (not recorded which). The receptors come from a woman in her thirties who had recovered from COVID-19.

V gene TRBV6-5 combines with J gene TRBJ1-4, with D possibly matching TRBD1 (5 bases). This CDR3 has 15 amino acids. The germline V and J ends were trimmed by 2 bases and 7 bases, with 14 bases remaining between them. Per the germline V gene, CDR1 is MNHEY and CDR2 is SVGAGI. In nucleotides, the CDR3 is TGTGCCAGCAGTTACAATGCAGGGCTTGGTGAAAAACTGTTTTTT. This gives the protein CASSYNAGLGEKLFF.

The table lists this clone with a few counts. The V and J genes are TRBV2 and TRBJ1-1; D is unresolved. Trimming cost V 5 bases and J 1 base, with 11 bases left between them. Germline lookup yields CDR1 SNHLY and CDR2 FYNNEI. CDR3 length: 14 amino acids. CDR3 sequence: CASSRGLGNTEAFF. CDR3 bases: TGTGCCAGCAGTCGAGGACTCGGGAACACTGAAGCTTTCTTT.

The CDR3 loop is CASLPVRNTGELFF. CDR3 DNA: TGTGCCAGCCTCCCGGTCCGAAACACCGGGGAGCTGTTTTTT. This chain uses TRBV28 with TRBJ2-2; D not certain. V lost 8 bases and J 2 bases, leaving 12 bases between the germline ends. The CDR3 contains 14 residues. Germline CDR1 reads MDHEN; CDR2 reads SYDVKM.

This chain links TRBV7-9 with TRBJ1-6; 7 bases are a match to TRBD1. V was pared by 2 bases and J by 6 bases, with 4 bases of the junction left unmatched. This CDR3 contains 15 residues. In germline, CDR1 is SEHNR, CDR2 FQNEAQ (reference sequence). CDR3 DNA: TGTGCCAGCAGCTTAAGGGGGCTGGGTAATTCACCCCTCCACTTT. Its translation is CASSLRGLGNSPLHF.

This chain connects TRBV11-2 to TRBJ2-7; 11 bases fit TRBD2. The germline gives CDR1 SGHAT, CDR2 FQNNGV. This CDR3 is 14 amino acids long. The V and J ends lost 3 bases and 5 bases, in that order; junction bases with no gene match: 3. CDR3 in DNA: TGTGCCAGCAGCTTCAGGGGACTAGCGGACGAGCAGTACTTC. Its protein is CASSFRGLADEQYF.

V gene TRBV4-3 combines with J gene TRBJ2-5; possible D gene TRBD1, 6 bases. V lost 4 bases, J lost 5 bases, and 20 bases lay in between. Germline lookup yields CDR1 LGHNA and CDR2 YSLEER. This CDR3 is built from 16 residues. DNA for the CDR3: TGCGCCAGCAGCCCTACAGGAATTCGTAGGGGGGAGACCCAGTACTTC. This codes for CASSPTGIRRGETQYF.

The rearrangement links TRBV15 to TRBJ2-3, with a weak D call TRBD2 (6 bases). CDR1 is LNHNV and CDR2 is YYDKDF in the germline V gene (reference sequence). The CDR3 loop spans 15 amino acids. Trimming removed 0 bases at V and 4 bases at J, with 11 bases between. The CDR3 loop is CATSRDPGEADTQYF. The CDR3 region has the DNA TGTGCCACCAGCAGAGATCCGGGGGAGGCAGATACGCAGTATTTT. Combining the CDR3 with reference TRBV15 and TRBJ2-3 gives the whole variable domain DAMVIQNPRYQVTQFGKPVTLSCSQTLNHNVMYWYQQKSSQAPKLLFHYYDKDFNNEADTPDNFQSRRPNTSFCFLDIRSPGLGDTAMYLCATSRDPGEADTQYFGPGTRLTVL.